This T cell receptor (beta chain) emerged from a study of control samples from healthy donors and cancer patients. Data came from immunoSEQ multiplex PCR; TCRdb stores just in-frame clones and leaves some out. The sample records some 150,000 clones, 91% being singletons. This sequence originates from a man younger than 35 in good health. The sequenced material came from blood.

DNA for the CDR3: TGTGCCAGCAGCGCAACTGGGACAACTAATGAAAAACTGTTTTTT. It specifies CASSATGTTNEKLFF. This chain connects TRBV6-5 to TRBJ1-4; D ambiguous. CDR1 is MNHEY, CDR2 SVGAGI, per germline. The CDR3 runs to 15 residues. Trimming took off 6 bases at V and 0 bases at J, with 11 bases between the two ends.